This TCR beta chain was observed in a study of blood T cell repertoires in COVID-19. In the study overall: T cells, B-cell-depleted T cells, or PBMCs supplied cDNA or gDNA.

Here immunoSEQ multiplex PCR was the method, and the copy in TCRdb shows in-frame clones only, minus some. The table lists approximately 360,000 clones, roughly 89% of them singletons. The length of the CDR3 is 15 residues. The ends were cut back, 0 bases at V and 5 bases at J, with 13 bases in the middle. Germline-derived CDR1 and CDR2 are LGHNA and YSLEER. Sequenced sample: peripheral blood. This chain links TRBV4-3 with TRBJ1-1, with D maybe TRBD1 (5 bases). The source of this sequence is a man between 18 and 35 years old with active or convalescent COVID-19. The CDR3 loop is CASSQDLQGFTEAFF. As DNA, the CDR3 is TGCGCCAGCAGCCAAGATTTGCAGGGTTTTACTGAAGCTTTCTTT.